This TCR beta chain was documented in a study of shared clonotypes between healthy human individuals. Study at large: In total, the donors were two women and three men aged 18 to 49.

The donor cohort consisted entirely of Caucasian adults residing in Nashville, Tennessee. In germline, CDR1 is MNHNS, CDR2 SASEGT. V dropped 0 bases and J dropped 6 bases, with 9 bases sitting between them. This CDR3 region has 14 residues. Each subset's genomic DNA was shared equally among a number of immunoSEQ plates. Generated by immunoSEQ multiplex PCR, the TCRdb table keeps only in-frame clones and is missing some. Here the sample spans approximately 500,000 clones, around 79% being singletons. The specimen was PBMCs. The chain combines TRBV6-1 with TRBJ2-1, with a possible D match to TRBD2 (6 bases). The clonotype originates from a middle-aged woman in good health. Some clones in this sample may be carry-over from other donors' samples. CDR3 region: CASSEAEGGNEQFF. The CDR3 nucleotides are TGTGCCAGCAGTGAAGCAGAGGGAGGCAATGAGCAGTTCTTC.